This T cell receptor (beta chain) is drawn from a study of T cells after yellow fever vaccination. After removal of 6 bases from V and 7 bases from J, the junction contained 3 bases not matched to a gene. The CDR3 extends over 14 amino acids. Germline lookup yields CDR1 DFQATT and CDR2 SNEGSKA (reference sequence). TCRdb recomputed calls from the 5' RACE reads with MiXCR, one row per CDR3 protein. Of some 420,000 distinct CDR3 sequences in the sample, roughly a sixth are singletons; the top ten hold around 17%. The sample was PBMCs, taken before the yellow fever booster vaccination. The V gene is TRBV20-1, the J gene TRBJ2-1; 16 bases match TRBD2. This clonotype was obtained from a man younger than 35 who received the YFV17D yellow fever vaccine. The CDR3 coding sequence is TGCAGTGCGGGACTAGCGGGGGGGCAAAATGAGCAGTTCTTC. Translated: CSAGLAGGQNEQFF.